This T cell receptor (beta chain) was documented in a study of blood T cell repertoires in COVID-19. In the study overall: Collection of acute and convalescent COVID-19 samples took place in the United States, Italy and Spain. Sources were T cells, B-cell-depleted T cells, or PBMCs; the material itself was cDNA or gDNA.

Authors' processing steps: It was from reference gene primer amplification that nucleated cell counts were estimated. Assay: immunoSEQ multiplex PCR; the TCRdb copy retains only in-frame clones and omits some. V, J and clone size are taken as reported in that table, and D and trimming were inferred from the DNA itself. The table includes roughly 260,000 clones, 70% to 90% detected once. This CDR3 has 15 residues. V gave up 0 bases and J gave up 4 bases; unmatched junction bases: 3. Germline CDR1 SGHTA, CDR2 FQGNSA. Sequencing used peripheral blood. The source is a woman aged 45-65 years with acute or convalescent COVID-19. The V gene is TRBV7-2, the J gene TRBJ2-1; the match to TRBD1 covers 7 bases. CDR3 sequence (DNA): TGTGCCAGCAGCTTAGCGCAGGGGGAGTACAATGAGCAGTTCTTC. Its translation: CASSLAQGEYNEQFF.